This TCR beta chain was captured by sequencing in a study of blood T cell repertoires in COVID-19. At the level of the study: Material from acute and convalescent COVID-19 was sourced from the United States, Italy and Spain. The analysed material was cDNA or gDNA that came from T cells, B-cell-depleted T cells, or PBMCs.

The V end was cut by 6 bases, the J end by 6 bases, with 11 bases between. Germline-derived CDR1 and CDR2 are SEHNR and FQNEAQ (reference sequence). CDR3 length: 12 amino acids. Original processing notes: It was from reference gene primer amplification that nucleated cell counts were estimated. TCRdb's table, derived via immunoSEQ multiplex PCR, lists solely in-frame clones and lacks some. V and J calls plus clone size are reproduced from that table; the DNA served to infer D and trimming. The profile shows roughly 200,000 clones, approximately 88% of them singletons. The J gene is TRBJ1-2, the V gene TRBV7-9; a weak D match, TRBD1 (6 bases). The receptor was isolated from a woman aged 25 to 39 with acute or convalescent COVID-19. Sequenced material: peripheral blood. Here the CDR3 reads CASSRTADGYTF. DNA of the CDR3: TGTGCCAGCAGTCGGACAGCTGATGGCTACACCTTC. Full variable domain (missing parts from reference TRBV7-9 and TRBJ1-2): DTGVSQNPRHKITKRGQNVTFRCDPISEHNRLYWYRQTLGQGPEFLTYFQNEAQLEKSRLLSDRFSAERPKGSFSTLEIQRTEQGDSAMYLCASSRTADGYTFGSGTRLTVV.